This T cell receptor (beta chain) was documented in a study of cytomegalovirus exposure and HLA in healthy donors. The germline CDR1 and CDR2 sequences are SEHNR and FQNEAQ (reference sequence). V was shortened by 1 base and J by 0 bases, with 13 bases between the two germline ends. This CDR3 spans 17 amino acids. This clone was observed a handful of times. Both 60 Vbeta primers and 13 Jbeta primers went into the PCR. Measured with immunoSEQ multiplex PCR; TCRdb has only the in-frame clones, and not every one. Of approximately 110,000 clones in the sample, 15% were seen once. The V gene is TRBV7-9, the J gene TRBJ2-1; no clear D gene. The sequence derives from a woman between 18 and 30 years old in good health and CMV-seronegative. The source material was PBMCs. CDR3 sequence (DNA): TGTGCCAGCAGCTTAGATTTACGGGTGAGCTCCTACAATGAGCAGTTCTTC. This translates into CASSLDLRVSSYNEQFF. Using reference TRBV7-9 and TRBJ2-1 for the parts outside the CDR3, the full variable domain is DTGVSQNPRHKITKRGQNVTFRCDPISEHNRLYWYRQTLGQGPEFLTYFQNEAQLEKSRLLSDRFSAERPKGSFSTLEIQRTEQGDSAMYLCASSLDLRVSSYNEQFFGPGTRLTVL.